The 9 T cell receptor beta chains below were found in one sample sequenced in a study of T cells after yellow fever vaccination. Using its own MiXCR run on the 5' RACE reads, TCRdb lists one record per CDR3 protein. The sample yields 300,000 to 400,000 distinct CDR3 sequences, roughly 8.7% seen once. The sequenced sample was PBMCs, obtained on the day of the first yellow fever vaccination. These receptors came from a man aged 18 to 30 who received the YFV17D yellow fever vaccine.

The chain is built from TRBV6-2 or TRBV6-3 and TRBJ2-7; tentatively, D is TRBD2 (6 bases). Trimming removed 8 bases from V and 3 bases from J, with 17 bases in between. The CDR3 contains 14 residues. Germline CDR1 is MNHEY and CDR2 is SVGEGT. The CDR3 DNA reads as TGTGCCAGCGTCGGAGGACGGGGGTTCTACGAGCAGTACGTC. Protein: CASVGGRGFYEQYV.

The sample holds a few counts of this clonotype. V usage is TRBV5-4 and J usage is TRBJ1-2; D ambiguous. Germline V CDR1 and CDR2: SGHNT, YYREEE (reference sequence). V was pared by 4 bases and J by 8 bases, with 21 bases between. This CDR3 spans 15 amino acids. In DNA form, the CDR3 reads TGTGCCAGCAGCGCGGACCCCCCGGGAAAAGTGGGCTACACCTTC. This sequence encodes CASSADPPGKVGYTF. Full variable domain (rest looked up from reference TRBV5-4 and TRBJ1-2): ETGVTQSPTHLIKTRGQQVTLRCSSQSGHNTVSWYQQALGQGPQFIFQYYREEENGRGNFPPRFSGLQFPNYSSELNVNALELDDSALYLCASSADPPGKVGYTFGSGTRLTVV.

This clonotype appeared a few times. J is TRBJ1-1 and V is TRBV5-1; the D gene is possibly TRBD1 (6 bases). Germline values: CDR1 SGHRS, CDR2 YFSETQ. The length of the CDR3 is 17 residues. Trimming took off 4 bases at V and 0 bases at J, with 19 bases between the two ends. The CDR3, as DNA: TGCGCCAGCAGCCACGTGACAGGTCGGGCTATGAACACTGAAGCTTTCTTT. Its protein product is CASSHVTGRAMNTEAFF. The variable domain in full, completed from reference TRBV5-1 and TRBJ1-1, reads KAGVTQTPRYLIKTRGQQVTLSCSPISGHRSVSWYQQTPGQGLQFLFEYFSETQRNKGNFPGRFSGRQFSNSRSEMNVSTLELGDSALYLCASSHVTGRAMNTEAFFGQGTRLTVV.

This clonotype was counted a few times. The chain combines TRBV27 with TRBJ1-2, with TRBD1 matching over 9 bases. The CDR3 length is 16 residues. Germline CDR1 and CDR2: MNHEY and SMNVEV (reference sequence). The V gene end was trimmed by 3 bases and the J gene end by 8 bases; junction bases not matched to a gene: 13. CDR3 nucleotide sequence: TGTGCCAGCAGTTTTGCCCCACTCAGGACAGGGGAAGGCTACACCTTC. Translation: CASSFAPLRTGEGYTF.

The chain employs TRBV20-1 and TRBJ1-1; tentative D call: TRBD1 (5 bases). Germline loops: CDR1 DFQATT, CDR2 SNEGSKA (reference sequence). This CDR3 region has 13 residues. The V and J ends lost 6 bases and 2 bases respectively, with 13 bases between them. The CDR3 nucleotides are TGCAGTGCGTCTCGACAGTTTAACACTGAAGCTTTCTTT. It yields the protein CSASRQFNTEAFF.

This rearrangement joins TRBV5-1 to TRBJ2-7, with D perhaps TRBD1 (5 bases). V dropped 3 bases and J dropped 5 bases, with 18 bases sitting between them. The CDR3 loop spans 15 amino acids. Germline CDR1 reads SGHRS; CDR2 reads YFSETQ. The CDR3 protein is CASSSTSRGYHEQYF. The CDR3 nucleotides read TGCGCCAGCAGCTCCACCTCTAGGGGTTACCACGAGCAGTACTTC.

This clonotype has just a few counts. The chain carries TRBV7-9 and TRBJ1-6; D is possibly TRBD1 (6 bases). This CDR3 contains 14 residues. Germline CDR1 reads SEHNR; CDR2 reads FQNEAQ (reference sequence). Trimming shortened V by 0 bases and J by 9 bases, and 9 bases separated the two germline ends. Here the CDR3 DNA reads TGTGCCAGCAGCTTAGCCCAGGGGATTTCACCCCTCCACTTT. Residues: CASSLAQGISPLHF.

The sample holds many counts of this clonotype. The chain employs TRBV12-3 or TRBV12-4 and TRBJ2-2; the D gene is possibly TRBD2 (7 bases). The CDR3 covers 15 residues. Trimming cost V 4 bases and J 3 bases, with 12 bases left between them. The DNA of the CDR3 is TGTGCCAGCAGTTGGGGGGGGGCCGACACCGGGGAGCTGTTTTTT. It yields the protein CASSWGGADTGELFF.

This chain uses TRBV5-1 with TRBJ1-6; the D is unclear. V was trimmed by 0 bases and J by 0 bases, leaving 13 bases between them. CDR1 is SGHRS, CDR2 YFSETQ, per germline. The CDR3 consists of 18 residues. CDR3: CASSLASVRSSYNSPLHF. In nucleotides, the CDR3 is TGCGCCAGCAGCTTGGCATCGGTACGGAGCTCCTATAATTCACCCCTCCACTTT. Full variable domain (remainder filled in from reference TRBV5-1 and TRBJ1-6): KAGVTQTPRYLIKTRGQQVTLSCSPISGHRSVSWYQQTPGQGLQFLFEYFSETQRNKGNFPGRFSGRQFSNSRSEMNVSTLELGDSALYLCASSLASVRSSYNSPLHFGNGTRLTVT.